The 17 T cell receptor beta chains given below trace back to one sample, sequenced in a study of early T cells in non-severe SARS-CoV-2 infection listed by TCRdb under 2021. Library preparation employed 5' RACE. The listed sequencing device is NextSeq 500. TCRdb reprocessing: public reads trimmed at Q25 with fastp, clones called with MiXCR, in-frame beta chains kept. CDR3 protein sequences are deduplicated, and each keeps its most common genes and DNA. The sample profile shows 68,000 or so distinct CDR3 sequences; approximately 12% of them were found once. About 4.7% of the sample rests with the top ten. Sequencing was carried out using whole blood. These receptors all stem from an adult who was a healthcare worker with PCR-confirmed SARS-CoV-2 infection or an uninfected control (not recorded which).

This rearrangement joins TRBV7-9 to TRBJ1-2, with 7 bases fitting TRBD1. CDR1 SEHNR and CDR2 FQNEAQ come from the germline V gene (reference sequence). After removal of 3 bases from V and 2 bases from J, the junction contained 3 bases not matched to a gene. The CDR3 covers 14 residues. The CDR3 DNA reads TGTGCCAGCAGCTTCCTGGACAGGAACTATGGCTACACCTTC. This codes for CASSFLDRNYGYTF.

This clonotype has only a few counts. This rearrangement joins TRBV29-1 to TRBJ2-2, with TRBD1 matching over 7 bases. Germline values: CDR1 SQVTM, CDR2 ANQGSEA. Germline trimming cut 6 bases from V and 4 bases from J; bases unmatched to any gene: 5. The CDR3 covers 13 residues. DNA of the CDR3: TGCAGCGTCGGGGACAGTTCCACCGGGGAGCTGTTTTTT. Translation: CSVGDSSTGELFF.

This clonotype was recorded many times. The chain recombines TRBV10-3 with TRBJ2-1; 14 bases line up with TRBD2. The CDR3 sequence is 20 residues long. Germline V gene lookup returns CDR1 ENHRY and CDR2 SYGVKD. The J segment lost 0 bases and the V segment lost 8 bases, leaving 15 bases of the junction unmatched. DNA of the CDR3: TGTGCCATCTCGTCCGGGGCCGGGACTAGCGGGGGATACTCCTACAATGAGCAGTTCTTC. This encodes CAISSGAGTSGGYSYNEQFF.

This clonotype showed up many times. The chain has TRBV12-5 and TRBJ2-4; no definite D call. The V gene lost 4 bases and the J gene lost 7 bases, with 17 bases spanning the gap. The germline gives CDR1 LGHNT, CDR2 FRNRAP. The CDR3 covers 15 residues. The CDR3 reads CASGSSPTVRNIQYF. The CDR3 DNA is TGTGCTAGTGGTTCCAGCCCTACGGTCAGGAACATTCAGTACTTC.

This clonotype was seen many times. This chain connects TRBV9 to TRBJ2-3, with a tentative D call TRBD1 (5 bases). There are 15 residues in the CDR3. Germline CDR1 reads SGDLS; CDR2 reads YYNGEE. Trimming pared 0 bases from V and 5 bases from J, leaving 13 bases between. CDR3 nucleotides: TGTGCCAGCAGCGTAGACCAGGGTCTTGTAGATACGCAGTATTTT. Protein sequence: CASSVDQGLVDTQYF.

The CDR3 is CASSILSGRGNNEQFF. The CDR3 bases are TGTGCCAGTAGTATACTGAGCGGGCGGGGAAACAATGAGCAGTTCTTC. V usage is TRBV19 and J usage is TRBJ2-1; a possible D gene is TRBD2 (6 bases). This CDR3 is 16 amino acids long. From germline, CDR1 is LNHDA and CDR2 SQIVND (reference sequence). V was cut by 2 bases and J by 5 bases, with 16 bases left in between. The full variable domain, with the rest looked up from reference TRBV19 and TRBJ2-1, is DGGITQSPKYLFRKEGQNVTLSCEQNLNHDAMYWYRQDPGQGLRLIYYSQIVNDFQKGDIAEGYSVSREKKESFPLTVTSAQKNPTAFYLCASSILSGRGNNEQFFGPGTRLTVL.

This clonotype came up many times. This sequence joins TRBV6-2 or TRBV6-3 and TRBJ2-3; 12 nucleotides agree with TRBD2. Germline assignment: CDR1 MNHEY and CDR2 SVGEGT. Unmatched junction bases numbered 9, after V lost 4 bases and J lost 1 base. The CDR3 is 18 amino acids. In DNA form, the CDR3 reads TGTGCCAGCAGTTCCCGGACTAGCGGGGTCCTGGGCACAGATACGCAGTATTTT. Amino acid sequence: CASSSRTSGVLGTDTQYF.

There are many counts of this clonotype. The CDR3 sequence is CASSTGHGDTGELFF. CDR3 coding DNA: TGCGCCAGCAGCACCGGGCACGGCGACACCGGGGAGCTGTTTTTT. The V call is TRBV5-1, the J call TRBJ2-2, with D unresolved. The CDR3 is 15 residues long. V was pared by 4 bases and J by 3 bases, with 13 bases between. Per the germline V gene, CDR1 is SGHRS and CDR2 is YFSETQ.

A few counts support this clonotype. The chain couples TRBV7-6 to TRBJ2-5, with no clear D. Germline lookup yields CDR1 SGHVS and CDR2 FNYEAQ. Trimming removed 2 bases at V and 2 bases at J, with 9 bases between. This CDR3 has 14 residues. For the CDR3, the DNA is TGTGCCAGCAGCTTATCATCGCTACAAGAGACCCAGTACTTC. Protein sequence: CASSLSSLQETQYF.

The sample holds many counts of this clonotype. This sequence joins TRBV11-2 and TRBJ2-5; tentative D call: TRBD2 (5 bases). Germline V gene data show CDR1 as SGHAT and CDR2 as FQNNGV. The CDR3 is made up of 13 amino acids. V lost 8 bases, J lost 5 bases, and 15 bases lay in between. CDR3 region: CASALERTETQYF. The CDR3 DNA reads as TGTGCCAGCGCGCTAGAGCGGACGGAGACCCAGTACTTC.

This CDR3 is CASSAGGVHGAHEQYF. Written as DNA, the CDR3 is TGCGCCAGCAGCGCAGGAGGGGTTCATGGGGCCCACGAGCAGTACTTC. The chain carries TRBV5-1 and TRBJ2-7, with a weak D call TRBD2 (6 bases). The CDR3 spans 16 residues. Germline assignment: CDR1 SGHRS and CDR2 YFSETQ. V was trimmed by 4 bases and J by 5 bases, leaving 22 bases between them.

This clonotype has a handful of counts. V gene TRBV7-8 combines with J gene TRBJ2-1; D is ambiguous. Germline values: CDR1 SGHVS, CDR2 FQNEAQ. This CDR3 contains 15 residues. The V and J ends lost 2 bases and 8 bases respectively, with 16 bases between them. The DNA for the CDR3 is TGTGCCAGCAGCTTAAAAGGGATCGCCACGTATGAGCAGTTCTTC. Translated, it gives CASSLKGIATYEQFF.

This clonotype was seen ten or more times. The CDR3 coding sequence is TGTGCCAGCAGAGCCGGGACAGGTCATACCTACGAGCAGTACTTC. This codes for CASRAGTGHTYEQYF. The chain recombines TRBV6-2 or TRBV6-3 with TRBJ2-7; 8 bases fit TRBD1. The CDR3 runs to 15 residues. V shed 6 bases and J 2 bases; nucleotides not matched to a gene: 9. The germline V gene encodes CDR1 MNHEY and CDR2 SVGEGT.

The chain uses TRBV3-1 and TRBJ2-6, with D hard to call. V was shortened by 4 bases and J by 1 base, with 20 bases between the two germline ends. The CDR3 spans 19 residues. The V gene's germline CDR1 is LGHDT and CDR2 YNNKEL (reference sequence). The CDR3 DNA sequence: TGTGCCAGCAGCCCCGGCGGATGGGCGGCCCTTTCTGGGGCCAACGTCCTGACTTTC. Translated: CASSPGGWAALSGANVLTF.

The chain carries TRBV29-1 and TRBJ2-7; TRBD1 matches at 7 bases. CDR3 length: 13 amino acids. From germline, CDR1 is SQVTM and CDR2 ANQGSEA. Trimming removed 6 bases from V and 0 bases from J; junction bases left unmatched: 5. CDR3 in amino acids: CSVRQGLSYEQYF. The CDR3 DNA is TGCAGCGTGCGACAGGGCCTCTCCTACGAGCAGTACTTC.

This clonotype was recorded at least ten times. The rearrangement joins TRBV7-6 to TRBJ2-7; 9 nucleotides agree with TRBD1. The CDR3 sequence is 16 residues long. The V segment lost 5 bases and the J segment 3 bases; nucleotides outside the gene matches: 11. Germline V gene data show CDR1 as SGHVS and CDR2 as FNYEAQ. The CDR3 DNA reads TGTGCCAGCAGCCCTGACATCGGGACAGGGATCTACGAGCAGTACTTC. Its translation: CASSPDIGTGIYEQYF.

This chain joins TRBV2 and TRBJ2-5; maybe TRBD1 (6 bases). This CDR3 is 14 amino acids long. Trimming took off 5 bases at V and 2 bases at J, with 12 bases between the two ends. CDR1 and CDR2 (germline): SNHLY, FYNNEI. The CDR3 is CASSTGQVQETQYF. For the CDR3, the DNA is TGTGCCAGCAGTACGGGACAAGTTCAAGAGACCCAGTACTTC.